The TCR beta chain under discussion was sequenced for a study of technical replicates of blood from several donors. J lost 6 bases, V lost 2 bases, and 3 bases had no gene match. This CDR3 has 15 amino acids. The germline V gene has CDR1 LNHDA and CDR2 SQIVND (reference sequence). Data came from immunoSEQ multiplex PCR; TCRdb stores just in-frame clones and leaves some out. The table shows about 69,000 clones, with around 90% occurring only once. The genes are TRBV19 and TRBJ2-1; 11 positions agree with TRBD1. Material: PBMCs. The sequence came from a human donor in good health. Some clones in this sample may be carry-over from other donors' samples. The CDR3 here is CASSILGTGGNEQFF. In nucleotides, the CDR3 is TGTGCCAGTAGTATATTAGGGACAGGGGGCAATGAGCAGTTCTTC. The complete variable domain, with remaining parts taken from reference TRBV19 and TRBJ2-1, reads DGGITQSPKYLFRKEGQNVTLSCEQNLNHDAMYWYRQDPGQGLRLIYYSQIVNDFQKGDIAEGYSVSREKKESFPLTVTSAQKNPTAFYLCASSILGTGGNEQFFGPGTRLTVL.